This paragraph covers one T cell receptor beta chain sequence. Its target is not known. This table comes from immunoSEQ multiplex PCR, and its TCRdb copy is limited to in-frame clones, with some not included. Of 950,000 to 1,100,000 clones in the sample, 60% to 80% are singletons; the top ten hold around 1.4%. The record originates from a study of shared clonotypes between healthy human individuals. Overall study context: Plates per donor: three CD4 naive, three CD4 memory, two CD8 naive, one CD8 memory.

All the donors were Caucasian adults who lived in Nashville, Tennessee. Regarding the study as a whole: Among non-shared clonotypes, generation probabilities were lower than among those shared by all four donors.

The source of this sequence is a man younger than 35 in good health. Material: memory CD4+ T cells sorted from blood. The sample's subset: CD45RA-negative fraction.

The CDR3 DNA sequence: TGTGCCAGCAGCTTATCTCGACTAGAGAGCTACGAGCAGTACTTC. Its protein is CASSLSRLESYEQYF. The chain has TRBV7-2 and TRBJ2-7; possible D gene TRBD2, 6 bases. The CDR3 is 15 amino acids. Germline values: CDR1 SGHTA, CDR2 FQGNSA. V lost 2 bases, J lost 3 bases, and 14 bases lay in between.